This TCR beta chain was found in a study of control samples from healthy donors and cancer patients. Here immunoSEQ multiplex PCR was the method, and the copy in TCRdb shows in-frame clones only, minus some. The data show 200,000 or so clones, 85% to 95% seen once. This CDR3 region has 12 residues. Germline V CDR1 and CDR2: MDHEN, SYDVKM. The V segment lost 9 bases and the J segment 6 bases; nucleotides outside the gene matches: 7. This TCR was recovered from a man over 45 in good health. The sample consisted of blood. This chain joins TRBV28 and TRBJ2-7, with 8 bases fitting TRBD1. In nucleotides, the CDR3 is TGTGCCAGTACTGGGACAGGTCGCGAGCAGTACTTC. This translates into CASTGTGREQYF. Based on the CDR3 plus reference TRBV28 and TRBJ2-7, the full variable domain is DVKVTQSSRYLVKRTGEKVFLECVQDMDHENMFWYRQDPGLGLRLIYFSYDVKMKEKGDIPEGYSVSREKKERFSLILESASTNQTSMYLCASTGTGREQYFGPGTRLTVT.